One T cell receptor (beta chain) is described in this entry. This specimen comes from a study of shared T cell receptors in the human thymus. This CDR3 is built from 13 residues. Looked up from germline, CDR1 is MNHEY and CDR2 is SMNVEV (reference sequence). Only in-frame clones appear in the TCRdb table, and some are missing; sequencing was by immunoSEQ multiplex PCR. The table has hundreds of thousands of clones, about four fifths seen once. The same specimen was also included in a second study, on human thymus T cells.

The rearrangement joins TRBV27 to TRBJ2-5; D is possibly TRBD1 (6 bases). TRBJ2-7 explains the end of the DNA better; the J call may be wrong. What was sequenced was thymocytes. This TCR was recovered from a boy in the first two years of life with a congenital heart defect. The CDR3 nucleotides read TGTGCCAGCAGTAAGGGACACTACTACGAGCAGTACTTC. The encoded protein is CASSKGHYYEQYF.